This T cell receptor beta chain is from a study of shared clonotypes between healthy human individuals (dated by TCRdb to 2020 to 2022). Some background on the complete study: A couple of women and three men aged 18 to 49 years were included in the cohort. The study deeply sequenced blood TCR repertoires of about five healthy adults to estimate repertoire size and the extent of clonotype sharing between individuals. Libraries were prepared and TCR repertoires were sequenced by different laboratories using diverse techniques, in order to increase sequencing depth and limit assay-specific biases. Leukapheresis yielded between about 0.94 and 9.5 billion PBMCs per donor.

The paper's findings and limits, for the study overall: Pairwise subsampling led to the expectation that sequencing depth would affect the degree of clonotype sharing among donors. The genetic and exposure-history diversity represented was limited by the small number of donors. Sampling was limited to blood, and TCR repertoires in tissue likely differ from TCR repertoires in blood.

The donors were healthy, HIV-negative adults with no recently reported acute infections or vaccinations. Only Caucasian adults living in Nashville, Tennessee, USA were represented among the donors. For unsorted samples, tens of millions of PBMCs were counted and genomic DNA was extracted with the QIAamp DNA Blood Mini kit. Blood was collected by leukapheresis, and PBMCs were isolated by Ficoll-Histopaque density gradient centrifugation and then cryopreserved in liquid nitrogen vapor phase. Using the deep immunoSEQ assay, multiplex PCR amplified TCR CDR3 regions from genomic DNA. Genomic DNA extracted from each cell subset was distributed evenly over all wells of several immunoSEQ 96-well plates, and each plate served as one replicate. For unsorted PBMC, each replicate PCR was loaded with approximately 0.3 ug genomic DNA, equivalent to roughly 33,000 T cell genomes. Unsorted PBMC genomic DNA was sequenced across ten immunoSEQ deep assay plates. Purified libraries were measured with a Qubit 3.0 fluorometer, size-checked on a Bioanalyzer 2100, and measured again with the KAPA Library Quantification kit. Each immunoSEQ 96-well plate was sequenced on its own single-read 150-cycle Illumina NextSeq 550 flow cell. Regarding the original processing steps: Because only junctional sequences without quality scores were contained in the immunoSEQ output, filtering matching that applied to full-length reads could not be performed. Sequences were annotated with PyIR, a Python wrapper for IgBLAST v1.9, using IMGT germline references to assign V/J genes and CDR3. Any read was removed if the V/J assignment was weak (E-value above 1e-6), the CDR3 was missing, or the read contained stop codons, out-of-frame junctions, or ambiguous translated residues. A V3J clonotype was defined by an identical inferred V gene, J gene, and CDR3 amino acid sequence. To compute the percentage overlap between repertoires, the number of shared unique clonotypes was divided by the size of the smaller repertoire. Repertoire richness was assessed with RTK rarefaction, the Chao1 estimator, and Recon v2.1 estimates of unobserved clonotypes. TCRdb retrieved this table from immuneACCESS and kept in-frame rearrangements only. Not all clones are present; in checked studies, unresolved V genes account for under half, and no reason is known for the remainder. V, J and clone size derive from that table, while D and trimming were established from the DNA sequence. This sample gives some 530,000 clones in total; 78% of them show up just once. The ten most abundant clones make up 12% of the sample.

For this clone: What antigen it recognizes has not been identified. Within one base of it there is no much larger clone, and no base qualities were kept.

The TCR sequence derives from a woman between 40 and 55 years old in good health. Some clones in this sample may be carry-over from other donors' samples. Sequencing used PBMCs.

The CDR3 sequence is CASRLGQGYGYTF. The nucleotide sequence is TGTGCCAGCAGATTGGGACAGGGCTATGGCTACACCTTC. The chain uses TRBV6-5 and TRBJ1-2; TRBD1 matches 9 bases in the middle. As encoded in the germline V gene, CDR1 is MNHEY while CDR2 is SVGAGI. The CDR3 covers 13 residues, taking in both the cysteine and the phenylalanine. The only DNA kept is the CDR3, 39 bases in frame from the first base. Germline trimming: 6 bases from V, 4 bases from J; junction bases outside gene matches: 3.